This T cell receptor (beta chain) was profiled in a study of cytomegalovirus exposure and HLA in healthy donors. The study ran its PCR with 60 Vbeta and 13 Jbeta primers. Some clones are missing from TCRdb's copy, which holds only in-frame ones; the method was immunoSEQ multiplex PCR. The table shows 80,000 to 100,000 clones, with around 72% occurring only once. CDR1 SNHLY and CDR2 FYNNEI come from the germline V gene. The CDR3 runs 13 residues. V shed 7 bases and J 2 bases; nucleotides not matched to a gene: 4. The sequence was obtained from a man aged 18 to 35 in good health and CMV-seropositive. Source material: PBMCs. The chain joins TRBV2 to TRBJ2-7; 8 bases agree with TRBD1. CDR3 nucleotides: TGTGCCAGCACGGACAGGGACACCTACGAGCAGTACTTC. Translating it yields CASTDRDTYEQYF.